The text below deals with one T cell receptor beta chain. What it recognizes is unknown. Libraries were prepared by immunoSEQ multiplex PCR; TCRdb keeps only in-frame clonotypes and omits some of them. The data contain some 2,500,000 clones, under 95% of them singletons. Germline V lookup: CDR1 SGHRS, CDR2 YFSETQ. CDR3 length: 13 amino acids. This sample was taken from a study of shared clonotypes between healthy human individuals. Study-wide results and caveats: Non-shared clonotypes showed lower generation probabilities than clonotypes common to all four donors.

The material sequenced was naive CD4+ T cells from PBMCs. Subset defined: CD45RA+ positively selected. The genes are TRBV5-1 and TRBJ2-5; D gene unclear. Gene TRBJ2-7 matches the end of the DNA better, so the J call may be wrong. The TCR sequence derives from a man between 18 and 29 years old in good health. Some clones in this sample may be carry-over from other donors' samples. The CDR3 here is CASSLALTGEQYF. CDR3 nucleotide sequence: TGCGCCAGCAGCTTGGCCCTAACGGGCGAGCAGTACTTC.